This T cell receptor beta chain was sequenced for a study of cytomegalovirus exposure and HLA in healthy donors. Study conclusions and caveats: Owing to their indistinguishability, certain V segments, notably TRBV6-2 and TRBV6-3, were excluded. Listed as cytomegalovirus-associated were 150 or so TCR beta chains.

The primer mix had 60 Vbeta and 13 Jbeta primers. Sequenced by immunoSEQ multiplex PCR; TCRdb stores in-frame clones only, minus some. The sample lists approximately 70,000 clones; about 77% were seen once. It was healthy bone marrow donors who served as donors. Turning to this clone: The target antigen is unknown.

V was pared by 4 bases and J by 9 bases, with 9 bases between. Germline V lookup: CDR1 SGHTA, CDR2 FQGNSA. The CDR3 length is 12 residues. The sample comprised PBMCs. This receptor was identified in a man aged 35-49 years in good health and CMV-seronegative. V usage is TRBV7-2 and J usage is TRBJ1-4; D unresolved. In nucleotides, the CDR3 is TGTGCCAGCAGCTCTTGGGCTAAAAAACTGTTTTTT. Translation: CASSSWAKKLFF.